This T cell receptor (beta chain) was profiled in a study of T cell responses to AZD1222 COVID-19 vaccine. Germline V gives CDR1 SGHRS, CDR2 YFSETQ. V lost 3 bases and J 5 bases, leaving 11 bases between the germline ends. CDR3 length: 13 residues. A single count supports this clone. Its antigen is unidentified. Sequencing used immunoSEQ multiplex PCR; TCRdb keeps in-frame clones, though not all of them. The sample lists over 70,000 clones; 85% were seen once. The study's findings and limits: With dominance at 160-218 and 743-854, vaccine-associated CD4 TCRs spanned spike. Donors were mostly white British, more females; clonal diversity possibly underestimated.

The chain couples TRBV5-1 to TRBJ2-5; no firm D call. This TCR was recovered from an adult in good health. Sequencing used peripheral blood, obtained on day 0 of AZD1222 vaccination. CDR3 DNA sequence: TGCGCCAGCAGCTCATTCCTGGGGGAGACCCAGTACTTC. Protein sequence: CASSSFLGETQYF.